This T cell receptor (beta chain) was sequenced in a study of blood T cell repertoires in COVID-19. The wider study: COVID-19 samples collected from the United States, Italy and Spain covered acute and convalescent phases. The cDNA or gDNA used as material had been derived from T cells, B-cell-depleted T cells, or PBMCs.

Original processing methods: Estimates of nucleated cell counts were drawn from the amplification of reference gene primers. The assay was immunoSEQ multiplex PCR, and TCRdb's table has in-frame clones only and misses some. V and J calls and clone size are as listed in that table; D and trimming were resolved from the DNA. The table has some 180,000 clones, approximately 84% seen once; the top ten hold about 6.4%. The CDR3 contains 13 residues. In germline, CDR1 is KGHSH, CDR2 LQKENI. With 5 bases clipped from V and 4 bases from J, the junction kept 3 bases outside the gene matches. Source material: peripheral blood. The genes are TRBV18 and TRBJ1-2; 8 positions match TRBD1. This TCR was recovered from a human donor in a cohort sampled during active COVID-19. The CDR3 region is CASSTGQGYGYTF. CDR3 bases: TGTGCCAGCTCAACCGGACAGGGCTATGGCTACACCTTC. Drawing the rest from reference TRBV18 and TRBJ1-2, the complete variable domain is NAGVMQNPRHLVRRRGQEARLRCSPMKGHSHVYWYRQLPEEGLKFMVYLQKENIIDESGMPKERFSAEFPKEGPSILRIQQVVRGDSAAYFCASSTGQGYGYTFGSGTRLTVV.